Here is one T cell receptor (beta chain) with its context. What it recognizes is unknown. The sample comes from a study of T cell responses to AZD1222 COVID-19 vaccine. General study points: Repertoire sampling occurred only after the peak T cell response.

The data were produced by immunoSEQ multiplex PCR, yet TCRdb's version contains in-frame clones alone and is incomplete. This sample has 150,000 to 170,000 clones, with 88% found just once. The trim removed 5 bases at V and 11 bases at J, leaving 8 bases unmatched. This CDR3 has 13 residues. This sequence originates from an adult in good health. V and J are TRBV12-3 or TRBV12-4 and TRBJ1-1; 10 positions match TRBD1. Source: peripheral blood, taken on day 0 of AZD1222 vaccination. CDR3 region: CASSTDRGREAFF. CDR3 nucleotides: TGTGCCAGCAGTACCGACAGGGGGCGCGAGGCTTTCTTT.